One and the same sample provided the 7 T cell receptor beta chains below, sequenced in a study of early T cells in non-severe SARS-CoV-2 infection. TCRdb called the 5' RACE reads again in MiXCR, with one record for every CDR3 protein. The table records roughly 28,000 distinct CDR3 sequences, 5.1% of them present only once. Sequencing was carried out using whole blood. Receptors originate from an adult who was a healthcare worker with PCR-confirmed SARS-CoV-2 infection or an uninfected control (not recorded which).

This clonotype was found a few times. The gene calls are TRBV6-5 and TRBJ2-7; 13 nucleotides line up with TRBD2. The CDR3 loop spans 17 amino acids. Per the germline V gene, CDR1 is MNHEY and CDR2 is SVGAGI. The V gene end was trimmed by 6 bases and the J gene end by 2 bases; junction bases not matched to a gene: 10. CDR3 sequence: CASSRAGTSGTPYEQYF. The CDR3 DNA follows: TGTGCCAGCAGCCGTGCCGGGACTAGCGGGACCCCCTACGAGCAGTACTTC.

This clonotype was detected ten times or more. This rearrangement joins TRBV12-3 or TRBV12-4 to TRBJ1-3, with a weak D call TRBD1 (6 bases). The CDR3 runs to 14 residues. V was shortened by 1 base and J by 3 bases, with 7 bases between the two germline ends. The CDR3 coding sequence is TGTGCCAGCAGTTTAGTACAGGGTGGAAACACCATATATTTT. Translation: CASSLVQGGNTIYF.

In this sample, this clonotype turned up many times. The chain recombines TRBV28 with TRBJ2-3, with 7 bases lining up with TRBD2. Losses at the gene ends were 6 bases for V and 1 base for J; bases not matched to a gene: 7. CDR1 is MDHEN and CDR2 is SYDVKM in the germline V gene. This CDR3 has 15 residues. The CDR3 nucleotides are TGTGCCAGCAGACTACCGGGACTACGCACAGATACGCAGTATTTT. As protein: CASRLPGLRTDTQYF.

This clonotype showed up just a few times. This chain links TRBV6-6 with TRBJ1-4; possibly TRBD1 for D (5 bases). The germline gives CDR1 MNHNY, CDR2 SVGAGI (reference sequence). The CDR3 extends over 18 amino acids. V lost 5 bases to trimming and J lost 7 bases, with 26 bases between them. Here the CDR3 DNA reads TGTGCCAGCAGTGTGGCCTCTTACCCTGGGACCAAAGCTGAAAAACTGTTTTTT. Its protein is CASSVASYPGTKAEKLFF.

This clonotype was observed at least ten times. The chain couples TRBV14 to TRBJ2-1; TRBD1 agrees at 10 bases. With V trimmed by 4 bases and J by 0 bases, 0 bases remained unmatched. CDR3 length: 15 residues. Germline-derived CDR1 and CDR2 are SGHDN and FVKESK. The CDR3 reads CASSRDRGSYNEQFF. Here the CDR3 DNA reads TGTGCCAGCAGCCGGGACAGGGGCTCCTACAATGAGCAGTTCTTC.

This clonotype was recorded at least ten times. The rearrangement uses TRBV7-6 and TRBJ1-1, with a tentative D call TRBD1 (5 bases). This CDR3 contains 14 residues. V was cut by 5 bases and J by 11 bases, with 21 bases left in between. CDR1 and CDR2 from the germline V gene are SGHVS and FNYEAQ. Here the CDR3 reads CASSPGGRGREAFF. The CDR3 DNA reads TGTGCCAGCAGCCCTGGAGGGAGGGGACGAGAGGCTTTCTTT.

This clonotype was counted at least ten times. The rearrangement joins TRBV7-3 to TRBJ2-1; possibly TRBD1 for D (5 bases). The CDR3 is 16 amino acids. Germline lookup yields CDR1 SGHTA and CDR2 FQGTGA. The V end was cut by 5 bases, the J end by 2 bases, with 16 bases between. CDR3 in DNA: TGTGCCAGCAGCCCCAGACAGCTTTCGCCCTACAATGAGCAGTTCTTC. This gives the protein CASSPRQLSPYNEQFF.